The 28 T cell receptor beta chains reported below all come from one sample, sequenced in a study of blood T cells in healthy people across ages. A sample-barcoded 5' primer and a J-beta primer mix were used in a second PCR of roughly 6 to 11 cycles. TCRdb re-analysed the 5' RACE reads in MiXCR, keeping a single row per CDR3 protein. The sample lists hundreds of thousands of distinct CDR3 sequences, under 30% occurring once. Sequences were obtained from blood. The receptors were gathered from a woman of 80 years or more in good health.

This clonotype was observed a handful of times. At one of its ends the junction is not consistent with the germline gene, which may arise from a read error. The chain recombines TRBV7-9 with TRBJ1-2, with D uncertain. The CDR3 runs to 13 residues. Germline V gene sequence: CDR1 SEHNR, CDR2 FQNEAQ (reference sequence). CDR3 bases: TGTGCCTGCAGTGGATCAGAATTCTATGGCTACACCTTC. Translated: CACSGSEFYGYTF.

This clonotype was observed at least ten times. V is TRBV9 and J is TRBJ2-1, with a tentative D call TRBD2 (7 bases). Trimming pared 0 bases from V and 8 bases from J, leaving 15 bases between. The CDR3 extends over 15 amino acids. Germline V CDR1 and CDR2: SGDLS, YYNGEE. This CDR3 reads CASSVGGGAIHEQFF. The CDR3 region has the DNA TGTGCCAGCAGCGTAGGAGGGGGGGCCATCCATGAGCAGTTCTTC. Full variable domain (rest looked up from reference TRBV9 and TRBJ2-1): DSGVTQTPKHLITATGQRVTLRCSPRSGDLSVYWYQQSLDQGLQFLIQYYNGEERAKGNILERFSAQQFPDLHSELNLSSLELGDSALYFCASSVGGGAIHEQFFGPGTRLTVL.

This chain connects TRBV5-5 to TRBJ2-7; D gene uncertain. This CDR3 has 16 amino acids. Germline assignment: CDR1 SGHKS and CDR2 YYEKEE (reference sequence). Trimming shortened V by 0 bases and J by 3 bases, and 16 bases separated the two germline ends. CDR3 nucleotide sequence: TGTGCCAGCAGCTTGGCCACTGTGAGTCAGAACTACGAGCAGTACTTC. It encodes CASSLATVSQNYEQYF.

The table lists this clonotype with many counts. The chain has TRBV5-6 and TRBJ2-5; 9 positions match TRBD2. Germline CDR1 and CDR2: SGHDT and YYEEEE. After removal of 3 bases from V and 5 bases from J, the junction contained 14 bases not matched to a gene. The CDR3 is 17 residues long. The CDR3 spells CASSSRPFAGGPETQYF. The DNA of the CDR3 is TGTGCCAGCAGCTCCCGGCCCTTCGCGGGGGGGCCGGAGACCCAGTACTTC.

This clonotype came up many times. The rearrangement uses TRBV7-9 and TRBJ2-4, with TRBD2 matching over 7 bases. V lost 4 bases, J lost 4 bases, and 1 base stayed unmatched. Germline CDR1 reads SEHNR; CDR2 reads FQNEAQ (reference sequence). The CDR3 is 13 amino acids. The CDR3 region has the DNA TGTGCCAGCAGCTCCGGGGGGAAAAACATTCAGTACTTC. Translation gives CASSSGGKNIQYF.

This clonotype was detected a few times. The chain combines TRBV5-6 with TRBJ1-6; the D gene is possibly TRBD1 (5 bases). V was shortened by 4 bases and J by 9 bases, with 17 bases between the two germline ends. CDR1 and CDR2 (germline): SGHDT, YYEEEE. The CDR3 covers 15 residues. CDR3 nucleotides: TGTGCCAGCAGCCCGCGGGGGGGACTAGGTTCACCCCTCCACTTT. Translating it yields CASSPRGGLGSPLHF. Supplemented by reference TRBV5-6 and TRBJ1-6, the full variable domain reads DAGVTQSPTHLIKTRGQQVTLRCSPKSGHDTVSWYQQALGQGPQFIFQYYEEEERQRGNFPDRFSGHQFPNYSSELNVNALLLGDSALYLCASSPRGGLGSPLHFGNGTRLTVT.

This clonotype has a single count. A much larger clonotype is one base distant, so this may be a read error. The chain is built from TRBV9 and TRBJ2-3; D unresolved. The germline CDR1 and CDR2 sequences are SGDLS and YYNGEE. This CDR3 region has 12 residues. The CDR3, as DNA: TGTGCCAGCAGCGCAGACACAGATACGCGGTATTTT. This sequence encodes CASSADTDTRYF. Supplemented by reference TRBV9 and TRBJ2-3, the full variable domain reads DSGVTQTPKHLITATGQRVTLRCSPRSGDLSVYWYQQSLDQGLQFLIQYYNGEERAKGNILERFSAQQFPDLHSELNLSSLELGDSALYFCASSADTDTRYFGPGTRLTVL.

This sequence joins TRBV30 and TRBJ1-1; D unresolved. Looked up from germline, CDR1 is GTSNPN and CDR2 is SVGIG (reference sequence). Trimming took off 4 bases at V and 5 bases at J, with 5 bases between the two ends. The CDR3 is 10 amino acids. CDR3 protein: CAWKLTEAFF. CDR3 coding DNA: TGTGCCTGGAAGCTAACTGAAGCTTTCTTT.

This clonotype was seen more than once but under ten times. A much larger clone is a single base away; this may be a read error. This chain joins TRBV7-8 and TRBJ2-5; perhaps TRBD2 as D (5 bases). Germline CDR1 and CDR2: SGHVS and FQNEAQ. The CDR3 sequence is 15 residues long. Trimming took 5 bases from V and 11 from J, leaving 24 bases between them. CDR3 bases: TGTGCCAGCAGCCTAGGCACACGATTAGCGCATGAGCAGTACTTC. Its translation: CASSLGTRLAHEQYF. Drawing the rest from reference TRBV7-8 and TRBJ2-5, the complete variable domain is GAGVSQSPRYKVAKRGQDVALRCDPISGHVSLFWYQQALGQGPEFLTYFQNEAQLDKSGLPSDRFFAERPEGSVSTLKIQRTQQEDSAVYLCASSLGTRLAHEQYFGPGTRLLVL.

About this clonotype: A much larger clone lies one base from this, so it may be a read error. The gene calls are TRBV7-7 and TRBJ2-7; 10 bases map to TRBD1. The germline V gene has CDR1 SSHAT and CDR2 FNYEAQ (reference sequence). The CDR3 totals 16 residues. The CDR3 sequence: CASSPLDRGGYNEQYF. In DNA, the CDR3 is TGTGCTAGCAGCCCGCTGGACAGGGGGGGCTACAATGAGCAGTACTTC.

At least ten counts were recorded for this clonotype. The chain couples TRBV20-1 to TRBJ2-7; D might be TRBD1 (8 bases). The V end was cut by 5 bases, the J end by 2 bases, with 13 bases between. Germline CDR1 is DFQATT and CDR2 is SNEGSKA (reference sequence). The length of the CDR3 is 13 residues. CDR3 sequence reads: CSAEQGGTYEQYF. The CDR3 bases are TGCAGTGCTGAACAGGGGGGGACCTACGAGCAGTACTTC.

CDR3 DNA sequence: TGTGCCAGCTCACCGGGGAATCAGCCCCAGCATTTT. Translating it yields CASSPGNQPQHF. The genes are TRBV18 and TRBJ1-5; D unclear. Deletions cut 3 bases from V and 4 bases from J, with 4 bases between. This CDR3 spans 12 amino acids. Germline V gene sequence: CDR1 KGHSH, CDR2 LQKENI.

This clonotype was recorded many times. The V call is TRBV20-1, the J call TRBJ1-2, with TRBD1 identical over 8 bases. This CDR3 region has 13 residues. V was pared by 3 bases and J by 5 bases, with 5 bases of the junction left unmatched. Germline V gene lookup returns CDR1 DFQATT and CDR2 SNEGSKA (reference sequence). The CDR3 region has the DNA TGCAGTGCTAGTCAGGGGGCGCGATATGGCTACACCTTC. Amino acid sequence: CSASQGARYGYTF.

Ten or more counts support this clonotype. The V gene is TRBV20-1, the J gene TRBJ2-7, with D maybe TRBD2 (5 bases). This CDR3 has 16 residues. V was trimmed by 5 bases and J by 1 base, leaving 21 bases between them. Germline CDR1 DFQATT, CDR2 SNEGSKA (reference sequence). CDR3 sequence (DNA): TGCAGTGCTCCGCGGATAGGGTCAACGGGGTCCTACGAGCAGTACTTC. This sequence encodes CSAPRIGSTGSYEQYF.

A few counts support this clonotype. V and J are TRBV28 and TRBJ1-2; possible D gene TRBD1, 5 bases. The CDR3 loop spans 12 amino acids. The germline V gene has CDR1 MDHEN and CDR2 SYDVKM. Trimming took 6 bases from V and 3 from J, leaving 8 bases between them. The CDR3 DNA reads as TGTGCCAGCAGCCGGGACGACTATGGCTACACCTTC. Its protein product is CASSRDDYGYTF.

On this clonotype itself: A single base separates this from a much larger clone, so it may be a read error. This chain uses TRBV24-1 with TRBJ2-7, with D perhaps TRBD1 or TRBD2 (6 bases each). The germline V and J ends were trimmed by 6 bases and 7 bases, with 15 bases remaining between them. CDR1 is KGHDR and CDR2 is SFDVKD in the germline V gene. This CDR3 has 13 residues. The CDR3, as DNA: TGTGCCACCAGTCCCCAGGGGAGGTATGAGCAGTACTTC. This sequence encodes CATSPQGRYEQYF.

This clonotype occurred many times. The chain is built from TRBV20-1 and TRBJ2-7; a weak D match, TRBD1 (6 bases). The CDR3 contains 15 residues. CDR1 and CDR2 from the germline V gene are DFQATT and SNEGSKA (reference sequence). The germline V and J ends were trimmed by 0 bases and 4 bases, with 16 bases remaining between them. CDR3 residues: CSARDLSGVFYEQYF. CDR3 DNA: TGCAGTGCTAGAGATCTGTCAGGGGTTTTTTACGAGCAGTACTTC.

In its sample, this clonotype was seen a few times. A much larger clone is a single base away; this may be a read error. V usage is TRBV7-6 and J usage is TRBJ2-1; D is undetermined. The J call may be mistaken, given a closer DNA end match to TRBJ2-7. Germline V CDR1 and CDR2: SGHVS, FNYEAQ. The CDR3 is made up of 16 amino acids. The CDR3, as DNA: TGTGCCAGCAGCTTAACAGCGATTAGCTCCTACAATGAGCAGTACTTC. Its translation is CASSLTAISSYNEQYF.

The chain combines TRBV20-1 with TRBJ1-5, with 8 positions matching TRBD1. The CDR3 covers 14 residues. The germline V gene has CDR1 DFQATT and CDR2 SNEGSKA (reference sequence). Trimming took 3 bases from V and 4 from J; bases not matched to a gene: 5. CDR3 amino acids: CSARQGARNQPQHF. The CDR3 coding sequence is TGCAGTGCTAGGCAGGGGGCTAGAAATCAGCCCCAGCATTTT.

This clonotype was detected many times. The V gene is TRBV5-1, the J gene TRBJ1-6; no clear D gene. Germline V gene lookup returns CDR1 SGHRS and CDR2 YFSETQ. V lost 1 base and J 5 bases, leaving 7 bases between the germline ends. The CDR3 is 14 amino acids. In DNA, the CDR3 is TGCGCCAGCAGCTTGCAAGGGAATAATTCACCCCTCCACTTT. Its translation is CASSLQGNNSPLHF.

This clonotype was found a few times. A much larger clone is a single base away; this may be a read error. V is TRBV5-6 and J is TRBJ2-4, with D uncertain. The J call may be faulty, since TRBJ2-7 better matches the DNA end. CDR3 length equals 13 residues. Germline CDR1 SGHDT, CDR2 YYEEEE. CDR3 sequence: CASSLDTCYEQYF. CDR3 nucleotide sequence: TGTGCCAGCAGCTTGGATACGTGCTACGAGCAGTACTTC.

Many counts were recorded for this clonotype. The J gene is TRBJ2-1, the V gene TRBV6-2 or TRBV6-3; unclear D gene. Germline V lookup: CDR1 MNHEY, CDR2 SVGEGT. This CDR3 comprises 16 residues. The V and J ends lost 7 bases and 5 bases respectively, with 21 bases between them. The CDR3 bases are TGTGCCAGCACTCGGCTAGGGCAGTCGATTAACAATGAGCAGTTCTTC. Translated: CASTRLGQSINNEQFF.

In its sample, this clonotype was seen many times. Here the CDR3 DNA reads TGTGCCACTTCGTCCCCGGGGACGGAGCTGTTTTTT. Amino acids: CATSSPGTELFF. This chain connects TRBV10-3 to TRBJ2-2; D assignment may be TRBD1 or TRBD2 (5 bases each). Trimming removed 10 bases from V and 10 bases from J, with 16 bases in between. CDR1 and CDR2 (germline): ENHRY, SYGVKD. There are 12 residues in the CDR3.

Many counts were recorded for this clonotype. DNA for the CDR3: TGTGCCAGCAGCCGTAGGGGTCGGGGGTATCAGCCCCAGCATTTT. Amino acid sequence: CASSRRGRGYQPQHF. V and J are TRBV21-1 and TRBJ1-5; the table calls TRBD1, which could not be checked here. TRBV21-1 has pseudogene status. The CDR3 loop spans 15 amino acids.

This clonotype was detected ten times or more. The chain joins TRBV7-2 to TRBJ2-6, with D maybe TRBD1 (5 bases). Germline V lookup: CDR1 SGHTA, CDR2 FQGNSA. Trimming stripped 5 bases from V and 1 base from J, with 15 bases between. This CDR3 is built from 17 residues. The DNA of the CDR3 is TGTGCCAGCAGCCGCCGGCAGGGCATATCTGGGGCCAACGTCCTGACTTTC. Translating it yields CASSRRQGISGANVLTF.

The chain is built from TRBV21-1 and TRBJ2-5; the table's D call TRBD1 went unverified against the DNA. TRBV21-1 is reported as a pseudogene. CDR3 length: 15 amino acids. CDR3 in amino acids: CASSKAEAGQETQYF. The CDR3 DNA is TGTGCCAGCAGCAAAGCAGAAGCAGGGCAAGAGACCCAGTACTTC.

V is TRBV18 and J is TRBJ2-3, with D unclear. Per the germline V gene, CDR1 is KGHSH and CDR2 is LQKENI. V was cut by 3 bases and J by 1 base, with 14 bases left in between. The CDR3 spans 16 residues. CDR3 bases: TGTGCCAGCTCACCCCAACAAGTCGCCGGCACAGATACGCAGTATTTT. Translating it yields CASSPQQVAGTDTQYF.

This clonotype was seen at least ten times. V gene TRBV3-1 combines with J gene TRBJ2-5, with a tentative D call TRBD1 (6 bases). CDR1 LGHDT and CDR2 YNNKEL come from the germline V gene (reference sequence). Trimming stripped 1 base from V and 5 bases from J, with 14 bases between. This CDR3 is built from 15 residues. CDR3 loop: CASSQARGITETQYF. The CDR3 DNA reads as TGTGCCAGCAGCCAAGCGAGGGGGATAACGGAGACCCAGTACTTC.